Listed below are T cell receptor beta chains from one sample, sequenced in a study of blood T cell repertoires in COVID-19. TCRdb's table, derived via immunoSEQ multiplex PCR, lists solely in-frame clones and lacks some. The sample has 55,000 or so clones, around nine tenths seen once. The sequenced material came from peripheral blood. These TCRs come from a woman aged 55-70 years with COVID-19, enrolled during active disease. Both conserved end residues are part of each CDR3. The order of the fields is clone size, D gene, J gene, V gene, CDR3 protein, CDR3 DNA. A D gene is named only where the DNA matches it firmly. A row's size may be missing; if present it is once, few, many or a size class.

>-|-|TRBJ2-5|TRBV29-1
CSVAPQGNGETQYF
TGCAGCGTTGCACCCCAGGGGAACGGGGAGACCCAGTACTTC
>-|-|TRBJ2-1|TRBV29-1
CSGVGGYEQFF
TGCAGCGGGGTCGGCGGGTATGAGCAGTTCTTC
>once|TRBD2|TRBJ2-3|TRBV6-2/TRBV6-3
CASSYPLTSGRRDTQYF
TGTGCCAGCAGTTACCCCCTGACTAGCGGGAGACGGGATACGCAGTATTTT
>once|TRBD1|TRBJ1-4|TRBV27
CASSRGQGWGREKLFF
TGTGCCAGCAGCCGTGGACAGGGGTGGGGTCGGGAAAAACTGTTTTTT
>-|-|TRBJ2-5|TRBV18
CASSHYPTGTLGETQYF
TGTGCCAGCTCCCATTATCCGACAGGCACCCTAGGGGAGACCCAGTACTTC
>-|TRBD1|TRBJ1-2|TRBV30
CAWTTGGGVFGGYTF
TGTGCCTGGACTACAGGGGGCGGTGTATTTGGTGGCTACACCTTC
>-|-|TRBJ1-5|TRBV5-6
CASSLHQTGVPQHF
TGTGCCAGCAGCTTACACCAGACAGGAGTACCCCAGCATTTT
>-|TRBD1|TRBJ1-4|TRBV2
CASRDRVNEKLFF
TGTGCCAGCAGGGACAGGGTAAATGAAAAACTGTTTTTT
>-|TRBD2|TRBJ2-3|TRBV2
CASSEGGRQADTQYF
TGTGCCAGCAGTGAAGGCGGGAGGCAGGCAGATACGCAGTATTTT
>-|TRBD2|TRBJ2-7|TRBV5-1
CASSSRGSSYEQYF
TGCGCCAGCAGCTCGCGCGGGAGCTCCTACGAGCAGTACTTC
>few|TRBD1|TRBJ2-7|TRBV5-6
CASIRTGTGGYEQYF
TGTGCCAGCATCAGAACCGGGACAGGTGGATACGAGCAGTACTTC
>once|-|TRBJ2-7|TRBV29-1
CSGRRKSSYEQYF
TGCAGCGGAAGGAGGAAAAGCTCCTACGAGCAGTACTTC
>-|-|TRBJ1-6|TRBV28
CASSNGGGFGTSPLHF
TGTGCCAGCAGCAACGGGGGGGGATTCGGTACTTCACCCCTCCACTTT
>-|TRBD2|TRBJ2-1|TRBV13
CASSLLLAGVYNEQFF
TGTGCCAGCAGCTTACTCCTAGCGGGAGTATACAATGAGCAGTTCTTC
>-|-|TRBJ2-2|TRBV5-1
CASSRDQAGNTGELFF
TGCGCCAGCAGCCGCGATCAAGCAGGGAACACCGGGGAGCTGTTTTTT
>-|-|TRBJ1-5|TRBV5-6
CASSRGSVSNQPQHF
TGTGCCAGCAGCCGTGGGAGTGTTAGCAATCAGCCCCAGCATTTT
>-|-|TRBJ1-3|TRBV11-2
CASSLAGGLSGNTIYF
TGTGCCAGCAGCTTAGCGGGGGGCCTCTCTGGAAACACCATATATTTT
>-|-|TRBJ1-4|TRBV7-9
CASSFQGYEKLFF
TGTGCCAGCAGCTTTCAGGGGTATGAAAAACTGTTTTTT
>-|-|TRBJ2-3|TRBV6-6
CASMPSSTDTQYF
TGTGCCAGCATGCCAAGCAGCACAGATACGCAGTATTTT
>once|TRBD1|TRBJ2-2|TRBV6-5
CASSKTGKAGELFF
TGTGCCAGCAGCAAGACAGGGAAGGCCGGGGAGCTGTTTTTT
>few|-|TRBJ2-7|TRBV3-1/TRBV3-2
CASSQGTSEQYF
TGTGCCAGCAGCCAGGGGACATCTGAGCAGTACTTC
>once|-|TRBJ2-7|TRBV28
CASSREVVYEQYF
TGTGCCAGCAGTAGGGAGGTAGTGTACGAGCAGTACTTC
>-|TRBD1|TRBJ2-5|TRBV7-7
CASSPDRGQTQYF
TGTGCTAGCAGCCCGGACAGGGGGCAGACCCAGTACTTC
>-|-|TRBJ2-3|TRBV13
CASSLQGTDTQYF
TGTGCCAGCAGCTTACAGGGCACAGATACGCAGTATTTT
>few|-|TRBJ1-6|TRBV30
CAWSVHGAWNSPLHF
TGTGCCTGGAGCGTACATGGGGCCTGGAATTCACCCCTCCACTTT
>-|-|TRBJ2-1|TRBV7-9
CASSLYRGYNEQFF
TGTGCCAGCAGCTTATATCGAGGGTACAATGAGCAGTTCTTC
>-|TRBD1|TRBJ2-5|TRBV13
CASSLRRDSQETQYF
TGTGCCAGCAGCCTAAGACGGGACAGCCAAGAGACCCAGTACTTC